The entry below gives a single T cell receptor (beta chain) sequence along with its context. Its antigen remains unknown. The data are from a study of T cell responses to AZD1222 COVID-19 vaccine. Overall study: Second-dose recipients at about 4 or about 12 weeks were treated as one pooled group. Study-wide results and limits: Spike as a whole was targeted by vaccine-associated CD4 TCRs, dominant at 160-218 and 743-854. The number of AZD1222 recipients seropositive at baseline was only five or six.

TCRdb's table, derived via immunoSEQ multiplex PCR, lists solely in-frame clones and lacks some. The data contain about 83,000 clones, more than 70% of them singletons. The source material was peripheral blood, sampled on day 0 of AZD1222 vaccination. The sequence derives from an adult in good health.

CDR3 DNA sequence: TGTGCCAGCAGCGTAGCTCTAGGGACAGGGGACAATGAGCAGTTCTTC. Its translation: CASSVALGTGDNEQFF. The J gene is TRBJ2-1, the V gene TRBV9, with 10 nucleotides matching TRBD1. V gave up 0 bases and J gave up 5 bases; unmatched junction bases: 5. CDR3 length equals 16 residues. Per germline, CDR1 SGDLS and CDR2 YYNGEE.